These 14 T cell receptor beta chains came from one sample sequenced in a study of shared clonotypes between healthy human individuals. The assay was immunoSEQ multiplex PCR, and TCRdb's table has in-frame clones only and misses some. The sample records 1,500,000 or so clones, roughly 96% being singletons. Sequenced material: naive CD4+ T cells sorted from blood. Regarding subset: CD45RA+ positively selected. Every receptor here comes from a man aged 25-45 years in good health.

This rearrangement joins TRBV5-1 to TRBJ2-3; D is uncertain. CDR1 is SGHRS, CDR2 YFSETQ, per germline. This CDR3 spans 14 amino acids. Trimming took off 1 base at V and 3 bases at J, with 9 bases between the two ends. CDR3 DNA sequence: TGCGCCAGCAGCTTGTCCAAACCAACAGATACGCAGTATTTT. Its protein product is CASSLSKPTDTQYF.

This rearrangement joins TRBV5-1 to TRBJ2-7; maybe TRBD2 (5 bases). Germline loops: CDR1 SGHRS, CDR2 YFSETQ. The CDR3 runs 16 residues. The V gene lost 0 bases and the J gene lost 0 bases, with 13 bases spanning the gap. The CDR3 spells CASSLVQLGASYEQYF. The CDR3 DNA reads as TGCGCCAGCAGCTTGGTTCAACTGGGAGCCTCCTACGAGCAGTACTTC.

The chain carries TRBV7-9 and TRBJ2-1; D is uncertain. V was clipped by 2 bases and J by 6 bases, with 14 bases between them. The CDR3 has 15 amino acids. Germline CDR1 and CDR2: SEHNR and FQNEAQ (reference sequence). The CDR3 region has the DNA TGTGCCAGCAGCTTACATAGAATAGAAGGCAATGAGCAGTTCTTC. It encodes CASSLHRIEGNEQFF.

This clone was observed once. The CDR3 DNA reads as TGTGCCAGCAGCGTAGAGGGATCTTCCCCCGAGCAGTACTTC. It is translated as CASSVEGSSPEQYF. The chain has TRBV9 and TRBJ2-7; D not certain. CDR3 size: 14 residues. The V and J ends lost 0 bases and 6 bases respectively, with 13 bases between them. Germline values: CDR1 SGDLS, CDR2 YYNGEE.

Worth noting for this clone: Compared with germline, one end of the junction differs, possibly owing to a read error. In DNA form, the CDR3 reads TGTGCCAGCAGTATTAGACGGACTAGCAATCAGCCCCAGCATTTT. It translates to CASSIRRTSNQPQHF. This sequence joins TRBV19 and TRBJ1-5; D gene ambiguous. The CDR3 has 15 residues. Per germline, CDR1 LNHDA and CDR2 SQIVND (reference sequence).

The chain couples TRBV28 to TRBJ2-7; TRBD2 is a possible D gene (6 bases). This CDR3 contains 14 residues. V gave up 8 bases and J gave up 4 bases, with 18 bases separating them. Germline lookup yields CDR1 MDHEN and CDR2 SYDVKM. CDR3 protein: CASEIPGGVYEQYF. CDR3 nucleotide sequence: TGTGCCAGCGAAATTCCGGGCGGGGTTTACGAGCAGTACTTC.

V usage is TRBV6-1 and J usage is TRBJ1-2; D call uncertain. There are 12 residues in the CDR3. The germline V gene has CDR1 MNHNS and CDR2 SASEGT. V was clipped by 10 bases and J by 5 bases, with 14 bases between them. The CDR3 coding sequence is TGTGCCACCTCTCTAGTTGGATATGGCTACACCTTC. This gives the protein CATSLVGYGYTF.

The V gene is TRBV14, the J gene TRBJ2-2; 7 nucleotides match TRBD2. In germline, CDR1 is SGHDN, CDR2 FVKESK. The CDR3 spans 17 residues. Trimming took 1 base from V and 9 from J; bases not matched to a gene: 14. The CDR3 region is CASSQAPDTRGVRELFF. Written as DNA, the CDR3 is TGTGCCAGCAGCCAAGCTCCCGACACCCGGGGGGTGAGGGAGCTGTTTTTT.

The chain links TRBV10-3 to TRBJ2-7; D is unclear. From germline, CDR1 is ENHRY and CDR2 SYGVKD. V shed 5 bases and J shed 0 bases, with 17 bases lying between them. The CDR3 is made up of 16 amino acids. The CDR3 DNA reads as TGTGCCATCAGTAAGTTTGGCACCCCAAGCTCCTACGAGCAGTACTTC. Protein: CAISKFGTPSSYEQYF.

This chain connects TRBV10-3 to TRBJ2-7; 8 positions match TRBD1. This CDR3 comprises 17 residues. Germline CDR1 is ENHRY and CDR2 is SYGVKD. The V segment lost 0 bases and the J segment 2 bases; nucleotides outside the gene matches: 9. DNA for the CDR3: TGTGCCATCAGTGAGTCCTCAGCCGGGACAGGACCCTACGAGCAGTACTTC. Translating it yields CAISESSAGTGPYEQYF.

The V gene is TRBV27, the J gene TRBJ2-7; 9 positions agree with TRBD1. The V segment lost 5 bases and the J segment 6 bases; nucleotides outside the gene matches: 8. The CDR3 spans 14 residues. Germline V lookup: CDR1 MNHEY, CDR2 SMNVEV (reference sequence). CDR3 nucleotide sequence: TGTGCCAGCAGTGGCCGGGACAGGGTGCGCGAGCAGTACTTC. It specifies CASSGRDRVREQYF.

The gene calls are TRBV10-3 and TRBJ2-2; unclear D gene. V lost 2 bases and J lost 7, with 8 bases in between. The germline CDR1 and CDR2 sequences are ENHRY and SYGVKD. The CDR3 sequence is 13 residues long. DNA for the CDR3: TGTGCCATCAGTGAGAGGGCTGACGGGGAGCTGTTTTTT. This codes for CAISERADGELFF.

The V call is TRBV30, the J call TRBJ1-2; D call uncertain. The CDR3 length is 16 residues. V gave up 2 bases and J gave up 0 bases, with 16 bases separating them. Looked up from germline, CDR1 is GTSNPN and CDR2 is SVGIG (reference sequence). The CDR3 nucleotides are TGTGCCTGGAGTCGACTGGAACTGCGAGCTAACTATGGCTACACCTTC. Translated: CAWSRLELRANYGYTF.

In DNA, the CDR3 is TGTGCCAGCAGTTACTCGTCTAGCGGAGCCTACAATGAGCAGTTCTTC. This encodes CASSYSSSGAYNEQFF. This chain connects TRBV6-6 to TRBJ2-1, with TRBD2 matching over 7 bases. The V segment lost 0 bases and the J segment 2 bases; nucleotides outside the gene matches: 4. Germline V gene data show CDR1 as MNHNY and CDR2 as SVGAGI (reference sequence). This CDR3 has 16 amino acids.